The text below deals with one T cell receptor beta chain. The record originates from a study of blood T cell repertoires in COVID-19. On the study more broadly: The United States, Italy and Spain were the sources of the acute and convalescent COVID-19 samples.

CDR1 MGHDK and CDR2 SYGVNS come from the germline V gene. This CDR3 is built from 16 residues. Trimming removed 0 bases at V and 6 bases at J, with 15 bases between. In the original analysis: Estimation of nucleated cell counts relied on the amplification of reference gene primers. The method was immunoSEQ multiplex PCR; TCRdb's version includes in-frame clones alone and lacks a portion of them. V and J calls and clone size are copied from that table; D and trimming were computed from the DNA. Here the sample spans 55,000 to 65,000 clones, 75% to 85% being singletons. Patients at the Seattle site were enrolled during active infection and followed longitudinally.

The TCR comes from a man aged 55 to 70 with COVID-19, enrolled during active disease. Sequences were obtained from peripheral blood. The chain joins TRBV25-1 to TRBJ2-1, with D tentatively TRBD2 (5 bases). The CDR3 bases are TGTGCCAGCAGTGAATATAAGGCGCAGGCGGGCAATGAGCAGTTCTTC. Translation gives CASSEYKAQAGNEQFF.